One and the same sample provided the 14 T cell receptor beta chains below, sequenced in a study of T-cell memory formation after mild COVID-19 (dated by TCRdb to 2020 to 2022). To prepare the library, 5' RACE was applied. The sample was run on an Illumina NovaSeq 6000. The public reads were run again by TCRdb, first through fastp at Q25 and then through MiXCR, and only productive beta chains were kept. Rows merge per CDR3 protein into single entries with the most common DNA and genes. In all, the sample holds about 340,000 distinct CDR3 sequences, and approximately 15% of those were seen once. Together, the top ten hold under 25% of the sample. The source material was PBMCs or a T cell subset sorted from them (not recorded which). All receptors come from a man aged 18 to 29 who had mild COVID-19 (a few samples of this study predate the infection). The sample titles of this study are shuffled in the database, so cell type and time point are left out; the donor was told from shared clones.

This clonotype was counted only a few times. V usage is TRBV5-1 and J usage is TRBJ1-2; tentative D call: TRBD1 (5 bases). Germline lookup yields CDR1 SGHRS and CDR2 YFSETQ. The germline V and J ends were trimmed by 3 bases and 2 bases, with 14 bases remaining between them. The CDR3 spans 15 residues. The CDR3 reads CASSSQLAGNYGYTF. CDR3 coding DNA: TGCGCCAGCAGCTCCCAACTAGCAGGGAACTATGGCTACACCTTC.

The V and J genes are TRBV2 and TRBJ2-3; no reliable D call. The ends were cut back, 8 bases at V and 1 base at J, with 4 bases in the middle. Per germline, CDR1 SNHLY and CDR2 FYNNEI. The CDR3 is 11 amino acids. The CDR3 DNA is TGTGCCAGCCACCGCACAGATACGCAGTATTTT. This gives the protein CASHRTDTQYF.

The V call is TRBV7-9, the J call TRBJ1-5; D unclear. From germline, CDR1 is SEHNR and CDR2 FQNEAQ (reference sequence). The ends were cut back, 5 bases at V and 2 bases at J, with 13 bases in the middle. The CDR3 loop spans 15 amino acids. CDR3 bases: TGTGCCAGCAGCGCAGGCCAGTTAGGCAATCAGCCCCAGCATTTT. Amino acid sequence: CASSAGQLGNQPQHF. The complete variable domain, with remaining parts taken from reference TRBV7-9 and TRBJ1-5, reads DTGVSQNPRHKITKRGQNVTFRCDPISEHNRLYWYRQTLGQGPEFLTYFQNEAQLEKSRLLSDRFSAERPKGSFSTLEIQRTEQGDSAMYLCASSAGQLGNQPQHFGDGTRLSIL.

The chain links TRBV5-1 to TRBJ1-2, with a possible D match to TRBD1 (5 bases). Between the trimmed V and J ends, which lost 4 bases and 6 bases, there was a span of 13 bases. From germline, CDR1 is SGHRS and CDR2 YFSETQ. There are 13 residues in the CDR3. The CDR3 spells CASSENQGNGYTF. The CDR3 DNA is TGCGCCAGCAGCGAGAACCAGGGAAATGGCTACACCTTC.

This clonotype was detected only a few times. CDR3 bases: TGTGCTAGTGGTTTTGGGACAGGGATCTACGAGCAGTACTTC. Amino acids: CASGFGTGIYEQYF. The chain joins TRBV12-5 to TRBJ2-7, with 9 bases aligning to TRBD1. The ends lost 3 bases at V and 3 bases at J; junction bases unmatched: 3. The CDR3 has 14 residues. Germline-derived CDR1 and CDR2 are LGHNT and FRNRAP.

The rearrangement joins TRBV7-8 to TRBJ2-3; 7 nucleotides line up with TRBD2. V was clipped by 5 bases and J by 6 bases; unmatched bases: 8. The CDR3 has 14 residues. Germline V gene sequence: CDR1 SGHVS, CDR2 FQNEAQ. The CDR3 DNA sequence: TGTGCCAGCAGCGTATGGACTAGGGGTGATACGCAGTATTTT. Its protein product is CASSVWTRGDTQYF. Supplemented by reference TRBV7-8 and TRBJ2-3, the full variable domain reads GAGVSQSPRYKVAKRGQDVALRCDPISGHVSLFWYQQALGQGPEFLTYFQNEAQLDKSGLPSDRFFAERPEGSVSTLKIQRTQQEDSAVYLCASSVWTRGDTQYFGPGTRLTVL.

This clonotype has just a few counts. The V and J genes are TRBV3-1 and TRBJ1-4; D is ambiguous. This CDR3 has 12 amino acids. Deletions cut 1 base from V and 8 bases from J, with 5 bases between. Germline V gene data show CDR1 as LGHDT and CDR2 as YNNKEL (reference sequence). DNA of the CDR3: TGTGCCAGCAGCCAAGGGGGAGAAAAACTGTTTTTT. It encodes CASSQGGEKLFF.

The V gene is TRBV2, the J gene TRBJ2-3; no clear D gene. Germline loops: CDR1 SNHLY, CDR2 FYNNEI. The CDR3 is made up of 10 amino acids. V lost 7 bases to trimming and J lost 5 bases, with 4 bases between them. For the CDR3, the DNA is TGTGCCAGCAATTTAGATACGCAGTATTTT. Translating it yields CASNLDTQYF. Combining the CDR3 with reference TRBV2 and TRBJ2-3 gives the whole variable domain EPEVTQTPSHQVTQMGQEVILRCVPISNHLYFYWYRQILGQKVEFLVSFYNNEISEKSEIFDDQFSVERPDGSNFTLKIRSTKLEDSAMYFCASNLDTQYFGPGTRLTVL.

This clonotype showed up many times. J is TRBJ2-3 and V is TRBV5-1, with a possible D match to TRBD2 (6 bases). V lost 0 bases and J 3 bases, leaving 11 bases between the germline ends. The CDR3 loop spans 15 amino acids. Germline loops: CDR1 SGHRS, CDR2 YFSETQ. The CDR3 DNA follows: TGCGCCAGCAGCTTGGAGGGGAGCGGGACAGATACGCAGTATTTT. Its translation: CASSLEGSGTDTQYF.

This clonotype was seen just once. This chain links TRBV21-1 with TRBJ2-7; the D call TRBD2 from the table was never checked on the DNA. TRBV21-1 is a known pseudogene. The CDR3 is 18 amino acids. The CDR3 DNA reads as TGTGCCAGCAGCTTTAGGCGGGGTCGGGGTATACGGTCCTACGAGCAGTACTTC. Translating it yields CASSFRRGRGIRSYEQYF.

The rearrangement uses TRBV7-3 and TRBJ2-1; 11 bases agree with TRBD2. The V segment lost 1 base and the J segment 4 bases; nucleotides outside the gene matches: 6. The CDR3 spans 17 residues. CDR1 SGHTA and CDR2 FQGTGA come from the germline V gene. CDR3 nucleotides: TGTGCCAGCAGCTTAAGTCCCATAGCGGGGGGGTACAATGAGCAGTTCTTC. It is translated as CASSLSPIAGGYNEQFF.

This clonotype was seen a handful of times. This sequence joins TRBV2 and TRBJ2-6; possibly TRBD1 for D (5 bases). Germline V gene sequence: CDR1 SNHLY, CDR2 FYNNEI. Trimming shortened V by 6 bases and J by 8 bases, and 11 bases separated the two germline ends. The CDR3 loop spans 13 amino acids. This chain's CDR3 is CASRPQAPNVLTF. The CDR3 region has the DNA TGTGCCAGCAGGCCACAGGCGCCCAACGTCCTGACTTTC.

This clonotype has at least ten counts. The rearrangement uses TRBV6-2 or TRBV6-3 and TRBJ1-2; D remains ambiguous. Deletions cut 2 bases from V and 4 bases from J, with 8 bases between. The CDR3 sequence is 13 residues long. Germline values: CDR1 MNHEY, CDR2 SVGEGT. As DNA, the CDR3 is TGTGCCAGCAGTTACACCGGACCCTATGGCTACACCTTC. This codes for CASSYTGPYGYTF.

This clonotype was seen a handful of times. The chain couples TRBV4-3 to TRBJ2-2, with D possibly called TRBD1 or TRBD2 (5 bases each). Germline V gene sequence: CDR1 LGHNA, CDR2 YSLEER. There are 15 residues in the CDR3. V was shortened by 0 bases and J by 7 bases, with 12 bases between the two germline ends. The CDR3, as DNA: TGCGCCAGCAGCCAAGAAGGTTGGGGGTTCGGGGAGCTGTTTTTT. Amino acid sequence: CASSQEGWGFGELFF.